What follows are 32 T cell receptor beta chains derived from one specimen sequenced in a study of OX40 agonist ivuxolimab in advanced cancers. Assay: immunoSEQ multiplex PCR; the TCRdb copy retains only in-frame clones and omits some. The sample holds around 62,000 clones, 75% to 85% seen once. Sequencing used CD4+ or CD8+ T cells sorted from blood, obtained in a trial of the OX40 agonist ivuxolimab. These receptor sequences come from an adult with an advanced solid tumor such as melanoma, head and neck, liver or kidney cancer.

The V call is TRBV7-9, the J call TRBJ2-1; the match to TRBD2 covers 14 bases. V dropped 6 bases and J dropped 2; count of bases not matched to a gene: 12. CDR3 length: 19 residues. Germline V gene sequence: CDR1 SEHNR, CDR2 FQNEAQ (reference sequence). The CDR3 sequence is CASRESGTSGGGTYNEQFF. As DNA, the CDR3 is TGTGCCAGCAGGGAATCCGGGACTAGCGGGGGAGGGACCTACAATGAGCAGTTCTTC.

The DNA of the CDR3 is TGCGCCAGCAGCTCCCGGGGCGGGGGGGCTAGGACAGATACGCAGTATTTT. Its translation: CASSSRGGGARTDTQYF. This chain links TRBV5-1 with TRBJ2-3, with TRBD2 identical over 9 bases. The CDR3 spans 17 residues. Trimming cost V 3 bases and J 3 bases; bases outside gene matches: 11. Germline V gene sequence: CDR1 SGHRS, CDR2 YFSETQ.

The chain is built from TRBV7-2 and TRBJ2-5; 10 positions match TRBD1. The ends lost 0 bases at V and 5 bases at J; junction bases unmatched: 12. The CDR3 runs 18 residues. Germline loops: CDR1 SGHTA, CDR2 FQGNSA. CDR3 loop: CASSLAPGQGKGVETQYF. The CDR3 region has the DNA TGTGCCAGCAGCTTAGCCCCGGGACAGGGGAAAGGAGTGGAGACCCAGTACTTC.

The rearrangement joins TRBV9 to TRBJ1-1; D gene unclear. V lost 0 bases and J lost 5, with 14 bases in between. The V gene's germline CDR1 is SGDLS and CDR2 YYNGEE. CDR3 length: 15 residues. The CDR3 loop is CASSVDAGRRTEAFF. The CDR3 nucleotides are TGTGCCAGCAGCGTAGATGCAGGACGTAGAACTGAAGCTTTCTTT.

The chain recombines TRBV6-1 with TRBJ2-3; no definite D call. V lost 0 bases and J lost 2, with 0 bases in between. This CDR3 has 12 amino acids. In germline, CDR1 is MNHNS, CDR2 SASEGT. CDR3 sequence: CASSEATDTQYF. CDR3 sequence (DNA): TGTGCCAGCAGTGAAGCCACAGATACGCAGTATTTT.

The chain recombines TRBV29-1 with TRBJ1-1; tentative D call: TRBD1 (5 bases). CDR1 and CDR2 from the germline V gene are SQVTM and ANQGSEA. The V end was cut by 3 bases, the J end by 1 base, with 18 bases between. The CDR3 is 16 residues long. The CDR3 DNA is TGCAGCGTTGACCTTCGGGGTGGGGCCTGGAACACTGAAGCTTTCTTT. Residues: CSVDLRGGAWNTEAFF.

The chain uses TRBV7-3 and TRBJ2-3; TRBD1 agrees at 10 bases. The germline V gene encodes CDR1 SGHTA and CDR2 FQGTGA. Losses at the gene ends were 0 bases for V and 4 bases for J; bases not matched to a gene: 1. This CDR3 comprises 15 residues. CDR3 region: CASSLTGTGADTQYF. DNA of the CDR3: TGTGCCAGCAGCTTAACGGGGACAGGGGCAGATACGCAGTATTTT.

The chain couples TRBV7-2 to TRBJ2-5; 7 nucleotides align to TRBD1. Germline values: CDR1 SGHTA, CDR2 FQGNSA. There are 15 residues in the CDR3. V gave up 3 bases and J gave up 5 bases; unmatched junction bases: 9. The CDR3 nucleotides read TGTGCCAGCAGCTTTACCACAGGGGTGGGTGAGACCCAGTACTTC. This encodes CASSFTTGVGETQYF.

The rearrangement links TRBV5-6 to TRBJ2-1; D may match TRBD1 or TRBD2 (5 bases each). Germline V lookup: CDR1 SGHDT, CDR2 YYEEEE. The CDR3 consists of 18 residues. The ends were cut back, 0 bases at V and 8 bases at J, with 24 bases in the middle. CDR3 in DNA: TGTGCCAGCAGCTTGGCGCGTTCGGGACGGGCGGACGGGCATGAGCAGTTCTTC. This sequence encodes CASSLARSGRADGHEQFF.

This chain connects TRBV9 to TRBJ2-3; the D gene is possibly TRBD1 (6 bases). Per germline, CDR1 SGDLS and CDR2 YYNGEE. This CDR3 contains 15 residues. Trimming left V 3 bases short and J 2 bases short, with 13 bases between. For the CDR3, the DNA is TGTGCCAGCAGCGGGGACACTCCCTTCACAGATACGCAGTATTTT. Translated, it gives CASSGDTPFTDTQYF.

This rearrangement joins TRBV7-9 to TRBJ2-7; 9 bases are shared with TRBD1. With V trimmed by 1 base and J by 6 bases, 7 bases remained unmatched. Germline V lookup: CDR1 SEHNR, CDR2 FQNEAQ (reference sequence). The CDR3 has 15 residues. The DNA for the CDR3 is TGTGCCAGCAGCTTAGAGACCGGGACAGGGAGCGAGCAGTACTTC. Translated: CASSLETGTGSEQYF.

This clone was counted only a few times. J is TRBJ2-7 and V is TRBV19; the D gene is possibly TRBD2 (6 bases). From germline, CDR1 is LNHDA and CDR2 SQIVND (reference sequence). This CDR3 has 15 amino acids. With 1 base removed from V and 0 bases from J, the gap between germline ends came to 10 bases. The CDR3 loop reads CASSIGRGNSYEQYF. Here the CDR3 DNA reads TGTGCCAGTAGTATAGGGCGGGGAAACTCCTACGAGCAGTACTTC.

The chain uses TRBV5-1 and TRBJ2-3; a possible D gene is TRBD1 (5 bases). The CDR3 totals 15 residues. Germline V CDR1 and CDR2: SGHRS, YFSETQ. Trimming took off 1 base at V and 0 bases at J, with 9 bases between the two ends. The CDR3 bases are TGCGCCAGCAGCTTGTCAGGGCCTAGCACAGATACGCAGTATTTT. Translating it yields CASSLSGPSTDTQYF.

A word on this clone: One junction end disagrees with the germline gene, perhaps due to a read error. The chain uses TRBV7-7 and TRBJ2-3; tentatively, D is TRBD1 (6 bases). Germline V lookup: CDR1 SSHAT, CDR2 FNYEAQ (reference sequence). The CDR3 spans 17 residues. CDR3 nucleotides: TGTGCTAGCAGCGCACTCGCCCAGGGGATTAGCACAGATACGCAGTATTTT. Its protein product is CASSALAQGISTDTQYF.

A single count supports this clone. The gene calls are TRBV6-1 and TRBJ1-1; unclear D gene. Germline-derived CDR1 and CDR2 are MNHNS and SASEGT. The CDR3 runs to 13 residues. The germline V and J ends were trimmed by 5 bases and 3 bases, with 10 bases remaining between them. The CDR3 here is CASSINAYTEAFF. CDR3 bases: TGTGCCAGCAGTATTAATGCTTACACTGAAGCTTTCTTT.

The V gene is TRBV2, the J gene TRBJ1-4; a weak D match, TRBD1 (6 bases). The germline V and J ends were trimmed by 3 bases and 8 bases, with 19 bases remaining between them. The CDR3 sequence is 16 residues long. Germline CDR1 reads SNHLY; CDR2 reads FYNNEI. The CDR3 DNA sequence: TGTGCCAGCAGTGACCCGGGGGGCCGGGCTGGGGAAAAACTGTTTTTT. Its translation is CASSDPGGRAGEKLFF.

The chain links TRBV6-1 to TRBJ2-3; 9 bases fit TRBD1. Germline assignment: CDR1 MNHNS and CDR2 SASEGT. The V gene end was trimmed by 5 bases and the J gene end by 2 bases; junction bases not matched to a gene: 5. The CDR3 extends over 15 amino acids. The CDR3 protein is CASSLGQGITDTQYF. CDR3 nucleotides: TGTGCCAGCAGTCTGGGACAGGGAATCACAGATACGCAGTATTTT.

The chain recombines TRBV6-5 with TRBJ1-1; D remains unclear. V was shortened by 5 bases and J by 4 bases, with 5 bases between the two germline ends. CDR1 and CDR2 from the germline V gene are MNHEY and SVGAGI. The CDR3 runs to 11 residues. As DNA, the CDR3 is TGTGCCAGCAGTGATGTCACTGAAGCTTTCTTT. Its protein product is CASSDVTEAFF.

The J gene is TRBJ1-2, the V gene TRBV9, with D perhaps matching TRBD1 (6 bases). Per the germline V gene, CDR1 is SGDLS and CDR2 is YYNGEE. The V gene lost 0 bases and the J gene lost 0 bases, with 9 bases spanning the gap. The CDR3 sequence is 15 residues long. In DNA, the CDR3 is TGTGCCAGCAGCGTAGACGCAGGGGCTAACTATGGCTACACCTTC. Protein: CASSVDAGANYGYTF. Together with reference TRBV9 and TRBJ1-2, the CDR3 gives the full variable domain: DSGVTQTPKHLITATGQRVTLRCSPRSGDLSVYWYQQSLDQGLQFLIQYYNGEERAKGNILERFSAQQFPDLHSELNLSSLELGDSALYFCASSVDAGANYGYTFGSGTRLTVV.

The chain joins TRBV7-9 to TRBJ1-1; D gene ambiguous. Germline CDR1 is SEHNR and CDR2 is FQNEAQ (reference sequence). Trimming took 5 bases from V and 0 from J, leaving 10 bases between them. CDR3 length: 14 residues. This chain's CDR3 is CASSLFSLNTEAFF. The CDR3 region has the DNA TGTGCCAGCAGCCTTTTCAGTCTGAACACTGAAGCTTTCTTT.

The chain links TRBV29-1 to TRBJ1-4; possible D gene TRBD1, 6 bases. This CDR3 region has 12 residues. Germline CDR1 and CDR2: SQVTM and ANQGSEA. V lost 6 bases and J lost 14, with 19 bases in between. CDR3 protein: CSVSTPGGRLFF. The CDR3 bases are TGCAGCGTCTCCACGCCGGGGGGCCGGCTGTTTTTT.

The chain links TRBV2 to TRBJ1-1; D unresolved. Germline CDR1 reads SNHLY; CDR2 reads FYNNEI. The CDR3 covers 13 residues. Trimming pared 6 bases from V and 1 base from J, leaving 9 bases between. As DNA, the CDR3 is TGTGCCAGCAGCCAGAACGGGAACACTGAAGCTTTCTTT. Amino acid sequence: CASSQNGNTEAFF.

The gene calls are TRBV5-1 and TRBJ2-2; D is possibly TRBD2 (6 bases). There are 14 residues in the CDR3. Germline CDR1 SGHRS, CDR2 YFSETQ. V lost 2 bases to trimming and J lost 5 bases, with 10 bases between them. The CDR3: CASSFDGTTGELFF. The CDR3 DNA reads TGCGCCAGCAGCTTTGACGGGACTACCGGGGAGCTGTTTTTT.

Only one count was recorded for this clone. The junction shows a germline mismatch at one end, possibly a read error. This chain uses TRBV7-7 with TRBJ2-5, with 9 bases lining up with TRBD1. Germline V gene lookup returns CDR1 SSHAT and CDR2 FNYEAQ (reference sequence). The CDR3 length is 15 residues. CDR3 residues: CASSYRTGVSETQYF. CDR3 DNA sequence: TGTGCTAGCAGCTATAGGACAGGGGTTTCGGAGACCCAGTACTTC.

V gene TRBV19 combines with J gene TRBJ2-2; 7 bases line up with TRBD1. The CDR3 sequence is 16 residues long. CDR1 is LNHDA, CDR2 SQIVND, per germline (reference sequence). The V and J ends lost 2 bases and 10 bases, in that order; junction bases with no gene match: 13. The chain's CDR3 is CASSIPDRAAQAELFF. The CDR3 nucleotides are TGTGCCAGTAGTATACCCGACAGGGCTGCGCAGGCGGAGCTGTTTTTT.

The CDR3 here is CASSLKGSYTDTQYF. CDR3 DNA: TGTGCCAGCAGCTTAAAGGGGAGTTACACAGATACGCAGTATTTT. The chain has TRBV11-2 and TRBJ2-3; D may be TRBD1 or TRBD2 (5 bases each). This CDR3 region has 15 residues. The V and J ends lost 2 bases and 2 bases respectively, with 11 bases between them. Germline assignment: CDR1 SGHAT and CDR2 FQNNGV.

This clone was seen only once. The chain combines TRBV6-5 with TRBJ2-7, with D tentatively TRBD2 (5 bases). This CDR3 has 14 amino acids. V was shortened by 6 bases and J by 2 bases, with 14 bases between the two germline ends. The germline V gene has CDR1 MNHEY and CDR2 SVGAGI. CDR3 loop: CASSKRTGTYEQYF. CDR3 DNA sequence: TGTGCCAGCAGCAAGCGGACCGGAACCTACGAGCAGTACTTC.

This clone appeared once. V is TRBV7-2 and J is TRBJ2-2; D ambiguous. CDR1 and CDR2 from the germline V gene are SGHTA and FQGNSA. This CDR3 is 14 amino acids long. With 5 bases removed from V and 3 bases from J, the gap between germline ends came to 10 bases. The chain's CDR3 is CASSLTTYTGELFF. As DNA, the CDR3 is TGTGCCAGCAGCCTGACGACCTACACCGGGGAGCTGTTTTTT.

This clone is a singleton in its sample. The rearrangement links TRBV9 to TRBJ2-5; D is unresolved. V was trimmed by 1 base and J by 1 base, leaving 17 bases between them. Germline-derived CDR1 and CDR2 are SGDLS and YYNGEE. The CDR3 is 17 amino acids. This chain's CDR3 is CASSVSALARIQETQYF. CDR3 nucleotides: TGTGCCAGCAGCGTATCGGCCCTGGCGCGGATCCAAGAGACCCAGTACTTC.

J is TRBJ1-6 and V is TRBV6-5; maybe TRBD1 (6 bases). Germline values: CDR1 MNHEY, CDR2 SVGAGI. V was shortened by 0 bases and J by 8 bases, with 11 bases between the two germline ends. The CDR3 covers 15 residues. The DNA for the CDR3 is TGTGCCAGCAGTTACTCGAGGGGGACCGATTCACCCCTCCACTTT. Translating it yields CASSYSRGTDSPLHF.

V usage is TRBV7-9 and J usage is TRBJ1-6, with D hard to call. V dropped 3 bases and J dropped 9 bases, with 6 bases sitting between them. The germline gives CDR1 SEHNR, CDR2 FQNEAQ (reference sequence). This CDR3 has 12 residues. CDR3: CASSLTGSPLHF. In nucleotides, the CDR3 is TGTGCCAGCAGCTTGACTGGTTCACCCCTCCACTTT.

The chain's CDR3 is CATQEGWSTDTQYF. As DNA, the CDR3 is TGTGCCACCCAGGAGGGGTGGAGCACAGATACGCAGTATTTT. V gene TRBV7-9 combines with J gene TRBJ2-3; tentatively, D is TRBD2 (6 bases). The CDR3 is made up of 14 amino acids. The V gene's germline CDR1 is SEHNR and CDR2 FQNEAQ (reference sequence). V shed 10 bases and J shed 0 bases, with 14 bases lying between them.